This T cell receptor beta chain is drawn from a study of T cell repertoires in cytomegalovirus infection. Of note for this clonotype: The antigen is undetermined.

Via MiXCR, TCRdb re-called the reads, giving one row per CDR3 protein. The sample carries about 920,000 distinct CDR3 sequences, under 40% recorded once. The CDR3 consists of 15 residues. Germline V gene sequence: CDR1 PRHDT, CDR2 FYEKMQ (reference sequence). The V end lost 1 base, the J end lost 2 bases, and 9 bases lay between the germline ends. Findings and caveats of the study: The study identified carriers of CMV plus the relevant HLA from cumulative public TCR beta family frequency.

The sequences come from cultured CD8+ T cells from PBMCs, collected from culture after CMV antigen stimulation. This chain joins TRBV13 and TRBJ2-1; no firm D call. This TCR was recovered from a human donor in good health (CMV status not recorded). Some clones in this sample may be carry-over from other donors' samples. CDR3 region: CASSLVRAPYNEQFF. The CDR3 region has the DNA TGTGCCAGCAGCTTAGTTCGAGCCCCCTACAATGAGCAGTTCTTC. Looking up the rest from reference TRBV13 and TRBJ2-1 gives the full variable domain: AAGVIQSPRHLIKEKRETATLKCYPIPRHDTVYWYQQGPGQDPQFLISFYEKMQSDKGSIPDRFSAQQFSDYHSELNMSSLELGDSALYFCASSLVRAPYNEQFFGPGTRLTVL.